This entry lists 27 T cell receptor beta chains sequenced from one sample in a study of chemoradiotherapy in HPV16-positive cancers (dated by TCRdb to between 2021 and 2024). The library relied on the immunoSEQ multiplex PCR assay. This is the immuneACCESS table as TCRdb keeps it, with only in-frame sequences that have V and J called. A part of the clones is gone; compared with another copy, unresolved V genes explain less than half, and the rest is unexplained. The sample table lists about 14,000 clones, about four fifths of them with a count of one. Roughly 10% of the sample goes to the ten largest clones. This material was obtained from a patient who underwent chemoradiotherapy. Receptor source: a human donor with HPV-associated anogenital cancer.

This chain joins TRBV11-2 and TRBJ2-2; D is unclear. This CDR3 is built from 14 residues. Germline V gene sequence: CDR1 SGHAT, CDR2 FQNNGV. V dropped 8 bases and J dropped 0 bases, with 10 bases sitting between them. CDR3 bases: TGTGCCAGCCAAGGCCAGACGAACACCGGGGAGCTGTTTTTT. This translates into CASQGQTNTGELFF.

V and J are TRBV14 and TRBJ1-2; D is ambiguous. The CDR3 is made up of 14 amino acids. V was shortened by 4 bases and J by 6 bases, with 15 bases between the two germline ends. Germline values: CDR1 SGHDN, CDR2 FVKESK. DNA for the CDR3: TGTGCCAGCAGCCCGCCCGGACTCCGAAATGGCTACACCTTC. As protein: CASSPPGLRNGYTF.

On this clone: A much larger clone is a single base away; this may be a read error. This sample includes further DNA sequences coding for the same CDR3. The rearrangement joins TRBV7-6 to TRBJ2-3; D remains ambiguous. The germline CDR1 and CDR2 sequences are SGHVS and FNYEAQ. V shed 2 bases and J shed 1 base, with 7 bases lying between them. The CDR3 runs 14 residues. CDR3 bases: TGTGCCAGCAGCTTAAGTCTAGGCACAGATACGCAGTATTTT. Amino acid sequence: CASSLSLGTDTQYF.

This clone was seen just once. This chain links TRBV2 with TRBJ1-1, with D hard to call. V was trimmed by 5 bases and J by 3 bases, leaving 10 bases between them. The germline gives CDR1 SNHLY, CDR2 FYNNEI. The CDR3 totals 13 residues. The CDR3 nucleotides read TGTGCCAGCAGTATAAGGGTGGACACTGAAGCTTTCTTT. Encoded protein: CASSIRVDTEAFF.

The V call is TRBV28, the J call TRBJ1-2; a weak D match, TRBD1 (5 bases). From germline, CDR1 is MDHEN and CDR2 SYDVKM. CDR3 length equals 14 residues. V lost 4 bases to trimming and J lost 4 bases, with 13 bases between them. CDR3 region: CASSSVRGAYGYTF. As DNA, the CDR3 is TGTGCCAGCAGTTCGGTCCGCGGGGCCTATGGCTACACCTTC.

The chain is built from TRBV4-1 and TRBJ2-5; 12 bases align to TRBD2. V lost 0 bases to trimming and J lost 6 bases; unmatched junction nucleotides: 5. CDR1 is MGHRA, CDR2 YSYEKL, per germline. This CDR3 contains 16 residues. The DNA for the CDR3 is TGCGCCAGCAGCCAAGATGGGACTAGCGGGTCCCAGACCCAGTACTTC. Its translation is CASSQDGTSGSQTQYF.

The chain recombines TRBV5-1 with TRBJ2-7; D perhaps matches TRBD1 (6 bases). The CDR3 runs 14 residues. Germline V gene sequence: CDR1 SGHRS, CDR2 YFSETQ. V was cut by 6 bases and J by 5 bases, with 18 bases left in between. The CDR3 is CASTDPQGNDEQYF. In nucleotides, the CDR3 is TGCGCCAGCACCGATCCCCAGGGGAATGACGAGCAGTACTTC.

The V call is TRBV11-2, the J call TRBJ1-2; TRBD1 matches at 11 bases. The CDR3 consists of 14 residues. Germline assignment: CDR1 SGHAT and CDR2 FQNNGV. V lost 5 bases, J lost 3 bases, and 2 bases stayed unmatched. CDR3 bases: TGTGCCAGCAGCCCGGGACAGGGGGACTATGGCTACACCTTC. Residues: CASSPGQGDYGYTF.

V and J are TRBV29-1 and TRBJ2-7, with unresolved D. The V end lost 5 bases, the J end lost 4 bases, and 9 bases lay between the germline ends. The CDR3 consists of 11 residues. The V gene's germline CDR1 is SQVTM and CDR2 ANQGSEA. CDR3 in amino acids: CSVSDPYEQYF. CDR3 sequence (DNA): TGCAGCGTTTCGGACCCTTACGAGCAGTACTTC.

This clone was seen once. V is TRBV18 and J is TRBJ2-1; D possibly corresponds to TRBD1 (6 bases). CDR1 is KGHSH and CDR2 is LQKENI in the germline V gene. Trimming left V 5 bases short and J 6 bases short, with 14 bases between. This CDR3 spans 14 amino acids. CDR3 region: CASSYKTGGNEQFF. CDR3 nucleotides: TGTGCCAGCTCATACAAGACAGGTGGCAATGAGCAGTTCTTC.

This chain links TRBV6-5 with TRBJ1-3; D remains unclear. This CDR3 is built from 16 residues. V lost 2 bases and J lost 0, with 11 bases in between. Germline lookup yields CDR1 MNHEY and CDR2 SVGAGI. CDR3: CASSYEGPPSGNTIYF. CDR3 sequence (DNA): TGTGCCAGCAGTTACGAAGGCCCCCCCTCTGGAAACACCATATATTTT.

The J gene is TRBJ2-7, the V gene TRBV7-3; tentative D call: TRBD1 (6 bases). Trimming stripped 5 bases from V and 2 bases from J, with 16 bases between. This CDR3 is built from 15 residues. Per germline, CDR1 SGHTA and CDR2 FQGTGA. The CDR3 region has the DNA TGTGCCAGCAGCCAGGGGCTAGCTGATACCTACGAGCAGTACTTC. This gives the protein CASSQGLADTYEQYF.

This clone has only one observation. The J gene is TRBJ2-2, the V gene TRBV7-2; 10 nucleotides align to TRBD2. With V trimmed by 1 base and J by 1 base, 6 bases remained unmatched. This CDR3 has 18 residues. CDR1 and CDR2 from the germline V gene are SGHTA and FQGNSA. The CDR3 reads CASSLDLAGGGNTGELFF. The CDR3 DNA sequence: TGTGCCAGCAGCTTAGACTTAGCGGGAGGAGGGAACACCGGGGAGCTGTTTTTT.

This rearrangement joins TRBV6-5 to TRBJ1-2; D remains ambiguous. Trimming stripped 6 bases from V and 1 base from J, with 6 bases between. The CDR3 length is 12 residues. In germline, CDR1 is MNHEY, CDR2 SVGAGI. CDR3 region: CASRQNNYGYTF. As DNA, the CDR3 is TGTGCCAGCAGACAGAATAACTATGGCTACACCTTC.

The chain couples TRBV10-3 to TRBJ2-1; TRBD1 agrees at 8 bases. The J segment lost 3 bases and the V segment lost 0 bases, leaving 16 bases of the junction unmatched. Looked up from germline, CDR1 is ENHRY and CDR2 is SYGVKD. This CDR3 contains 20 residues. CDR3 sequence: CAISESITGQGFRFYNEQFF. In DNA, the CDR3 is TGTGCCATCAGTGAGTCGATAACTGGACAGGGATTTCGTTTCTACAATGAGCAGTTCTTC.

The V call is TRBV6-5, the J call TRBJ2-2; D possibly corresponds to TRBD2 (6 bases). Germline CDR1 MNHEY, CDR2 SVGAGI. The CDR3 spans 14 residues. V was trimmed by 5 bases and J by 6 bases, leaving 13 bases between them. The CDR3 region is CASSRDSNPGELFF. CDR3 coding DNA: TGTGCCAGCAGTCGGGACTCGAATCCCGGGGAGCTGTTTTTT.

This clone was seen only once. The chain uses TRBV27 and TRBJ1-5; 9 bases align to TRBD1. Looked up from germline, CDR1 is MNHEY and CDR2 is SMNVEV (reference sequence). This CDR3 contains 16 residues. J was trimmed by 6 bases and V by 6 bases; bases with no gene match: 12. CDR3 sequence: CASSPYGTGSGQPQHF. In DNA, the CDR3 is TGTGCCAGCAGCCCTTACGGGACAGGGAGCGGTCAGCCCCAGCATTTT.

V and J are TRBV11-3 and TRBJ2-1, with D hard to call. The V end lost 1 base, the J end lost 7 bases, and 14 bases lay between the germline ends. This CDR3 is 15 amino acids long. The germline gives CDR1 SGHNT, CDR2 YENEEA. The CDR3 DNA follows: TGTGCCAGCAGCTTAGTAGGCGGAACCCGGAATGAGCAGTTCTTC. As protein: CASSLVGGTRNEQFF.

The genes are TRBV29-1 and TRBJ1-2; the match to TRBD1 covers 7 bases. The CDR3 totals 16 residues. CDR1 is SQVTM and CDR2 is ANQGSEA in the germline V gene. V lost 6 bases to trimming and J lost 6 bases; unmatched junction nucleotides: 19. DNA for the CDR3: TGCAGCGTACTGGGGGTCCCCGGGACAGCGGTCCATGGCTACACCTTC. Its protein is CSVLGVPGTAVHGYTF. Full variable domain (remainder filled in from reference TRBV29-1 and TRBJ1-2): SAVISQKPSRDICQRGTSLTIQCQVDSQVTMMFWYRQQPGQSLTLIATANQGSEATYESGFVIDKFPISRPNLTFSTLTVSNMSPEDSSIYLCSVLGVPGTAVHGYTFGSGTRLTVV.

The V gene is TRBV6-1, the J gene TRBJ2-7, with D possibly being TRBD2 (5 bases). Germline CDR1 MNHNS, CDR2 SASEGT. V shed 4 bases and J shed 6 bases, with 13 bases lying between them. The CDR3 extends over 13 amino acids. The CDR3 region has the DNA TGTGCCAGCAGTGCGTTACTAGAGCGCGAGCAGTACTTC. It translates to CASSALLEREQYF.

The rearrangement joins TRBV11-3 to TRBJ2-7; 7 bases fit TRBD1. V lost 0 bases, J lost 2 bases, and 4 bases stayed unmatched. The CDR3 extends over 15 amino acids. The germline gives CDR1 SGHNT, CDR2 YENEEA. CDR3 residues: CASSLEGTVTYEQYF. CDR3 coding DNA: TGTGCCAGCAGCTTAGAAGGGACAGTTACCTACGAGCAGTACTTC. Looking up the rest from reference TRBV11-3 and TRBJ2-7 gives the full variable domain: EAGVVQSPRYKIIEKKQPVAFWCNPISGHNTLYWYLQNLGQGPELLIRYENEEAVDDSQLPKDRFSAERLKGVDSTLKIQPAELGDSAVYLCASSLEGTVTYEQYFGPGTRLTVT.

This chain connects TRBV4-1 to TRBJ2-2; TRBD2 matches 8 bases. The germline gives CDR1 MGHRA, CDR2 YSYEKL. The J segment lost 1 base and the V segment lost 8 bases, leaving 12 bases of the junction unmatched. This CDR3 is 17 amino acids long. This CDR3 is CASGSPWTSKNTGELFF. The CDR3 DNA reads as TGCGCCAGCGGGAGTCCTTGGACTAGCAAGAACACCGGGGAGCTGTTTTTT.

The chain is built from TRBV5-1 and TRBJ2-7; D assignment may be TRBD1 or TRBD2 (5 bases each). This CDR3 spans 13 amino acids. The germline V and J ends were trimmed by 1 base and 7 bases, with 12 bases remaining between them. Germline V gives CDR1 SGHRS, CDR2 YFSETQ. CDR3 DNA sequence: TGCGCCAGCAGCTTGTTGGGGGTGGGGGAGCAGTACTTC. The encoded protein is CASSLLGVGEQYF.

This clone appeared a few times. The CDR3 DNA is TGTGCCAGCAGCGACCTCTCTGGAAACACCATATATTTT. Translation: CASSDLSGNTIYF. The chain joins TRBV2 to TRBJ1-3; D is uncertain. The CDR3 totals 13 residues. The V and J ends lost 6 bases and 0 bases respectively, with 6 bases between them. Germline V lookup: CDR1 SNHLY, CDR2 FYNNEI.

This clone was counted between two and nine times. The chain carries TRBV11-3 and TRBJ2-6, with D tentatively TRBD1 (7 bases). Germline CDR1 and CDR2: SGHNT and YENEEA. Trimming took 4 bases from V and 8 from J, leaving 15 bases between them. This CDR3 contains 15 residues. For the CDR3, the DNA is TGTGCCAGCAGCTACCGACAGGGAGGATCCAACGTCCTGACTTTC. Amino acid sequence: CASSYRQGGSNVLTF.

The gene calls are TRBV6-4 and TRBJ1-1; D call uncertain. Trimming took off 6 bases at V and 10 bases at J, with 18 bases between the two ends. The V gene's germline CDR1 is MRHNA and CDR2 SNTAGT. The CDR3 runs to 13 residues. CDR3 residues: CASSLGRGRAAFF. DNA of the CDR3: TGTGCCAGCAGCCTCGGCCGAGGCCGTGCAGCTTTCTTT.

The V and J genes are TRBV6-5 and TRBJ1-3; D not certain. The CDR3 sequence is 14 residues long. Germline V gene lookup returns CDR1 MNHEY and CDR2 SVGAGI. Trimming cost V 4 bases and J 4 bases, with 11 bases left between them. The CDR3 DNA reads as TGTGCCAGCAGTTTAATAGGGCACGGAAACACCATATATTTT. Translating gives CASSLIGHGNTIYF.